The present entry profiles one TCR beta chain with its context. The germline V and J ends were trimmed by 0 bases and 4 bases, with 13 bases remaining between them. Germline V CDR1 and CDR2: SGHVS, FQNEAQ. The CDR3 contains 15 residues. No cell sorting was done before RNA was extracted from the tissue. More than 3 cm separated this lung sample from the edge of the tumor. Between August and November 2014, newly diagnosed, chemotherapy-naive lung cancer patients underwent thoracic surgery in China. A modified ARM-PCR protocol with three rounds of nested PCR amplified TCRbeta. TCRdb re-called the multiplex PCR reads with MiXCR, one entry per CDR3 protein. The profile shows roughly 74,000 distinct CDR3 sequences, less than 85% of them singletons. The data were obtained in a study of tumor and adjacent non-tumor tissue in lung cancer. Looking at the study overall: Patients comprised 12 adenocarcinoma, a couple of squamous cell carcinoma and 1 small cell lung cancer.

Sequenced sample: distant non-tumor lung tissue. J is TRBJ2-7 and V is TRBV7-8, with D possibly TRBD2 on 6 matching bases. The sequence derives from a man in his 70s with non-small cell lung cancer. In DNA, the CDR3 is TGTGCCAGCAGCTTAGCGGAGACTAGTTCTTACGAGCAGTACTTC. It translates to CASSLAETSSYEQYF. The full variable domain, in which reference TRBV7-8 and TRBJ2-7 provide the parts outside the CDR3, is GAGVSQSPRYKVAKRGQDVALRCDPISGHVSLFWYQQALGQGPEFLTYFQNEAQLDKSGLPSDRFFAERPEGSVSTLKIQRTQQEDSAVYLCASSLAETSSYEQYFGPGTRLTVT.